This entry concerns a single T cell receptor beta chain. 5'RACE, which relied on constant-segment primers, yielded TCR alpha and TCR beta cDNA libraries carrying sample barcodes and UMIs. TCRdb called the 5' RACE reads again in MiXCR, with one record for every CDR3 protein. Of 85,000 to 130,000 distinct CDR3 sequences listed, roughly 12% are singletons. This sample was included in a study of T-cell memory formation after mild COVID-19. Looking at the study overall: Most TCR clusters belonged to a single donor.

Trimming removed 3 bases from V and 8 bases from J; junction bases left unmatched: 5. The CDR3 totals 14 residues. Germline V CDR1 and CDR2: LGHNA, YNFKEQ. The J gene is TRBJ2-1, the V gene TRBV4-2; 9 nucleotides agree with TRBD2. This TCR derives from an adult woman who had mild COVID-19 (a few samples of this study predate the infection). Cell type and time point are not known. The source material was PBMCs or a T cell subset sorted from them (not recorded which). DNA of the CDR3: TGTGCCAGCAGCCATAGCGGGAGTTCGGATGAGCAGTTCTTC. It encodes CASSHSGSSDEQFF.